The clone carrying this TCR beta chain was seen more than once but under ten times. Its cognate antigen is unknown. This entry comes from a study of beta chain features in type 1 diabetes. Study outcomes and limitations: Moderate yet significant TCRB CDR3 shortening was seen in Type 1 diabetes patients in all four CD4+ subsets.

Sorted populations all had greater than 95% purity. CDR1 is MGHDK and CDR2 is SYGVNS in the germline V gene. The CDR3 runs 13 residues. The J segment lost 5 bases and the V segment lost 6 bases, leaving 6 bases of the junction unmatched. Of the isolated RNA, all was reverse transcribed, and so the sequenced material was expressed TCRB transcripts. An average approximately 4 million reads came from naive, central memory and regulatory T cell samples. TCRdb keeps only in-frame clones here, not all; method: immunoSEQ multiplex PCR. This sample has about 400,000 clones, with 10% to 15% found just once. J is TRBJ2-5 and V is TRBV25-1; 7 bases match TRBD2. This TCR derives from a woman aged 18-29 years with type 1 diabetes. Sequencing was performed on naive CD4+ T cells from blood. For the CDR3, the DNA is TGTGCCAGCAGCAATAACGGGGGGGAGACCCAGTACTTC. Translating it yields CASSNNGGETQYF.